A selection of T cell receptor beta chains follows, all from one sample in a study of blood T cells in healthy people across ages. Via MiXCR, TCRdb re-called the 5' RACE reads, giving one row per CDR3 protein. The top ten clones hold roughly 10% of a sample with roughly 1.6 million distinct CDR3 sequences, approximately 32% of them seen once. Sequenced sample: blood. The receptor source for this set is a woman in her twenties or thirties in good health. The CDR3 runs from the conserved cysteine through the conserved F or W. The order of the fields is CDR3 length, V gene, D gene, clone size, J gene, CDR3 protein, CDR3 DNA. D genes are given only for firm matches. Clone sizes are given selectively: once, few, many, or a class where the clone is expanded.

13	TRBV30	TRBD1	.	TRBJ2-1	CAWSPGQSQIQFF	TGTGCCTGGAGTCCGGGACAGTCACAAATCCAGTTCTTC
13	TRBV9	.	few	TRBJ1-2	CASSVGGNYGYIF	TGTGCCAGCAGCGTAGGGGGGAACTATGGCTACATCTTC
16	TRBV5-1	TRBD2	.	TRBJ2-1	CASSRRLAGGYDEQFF	TGCGCCAGCAGCCGGAGGCTAGCGGGGGGCTACGATGAGCAGTTCTTC
16	TRBV3-1	.	.	TRBJ2-3	CASSRQWPDSGDTQYF	TGTGCCAGCAGCCGACAATGGCCGGACAGCGGAGATACGCAGTATTTT
14	TRBV6-1	TRBD1	.	TRBJ1-6	CASITTGVSSPLHF	TGTGCCAGCATTACGACAGGGGTTAGTTCACCCCTCCACTTT
13	TRBV10-3	TRBD1	.	TRBJ1-2	CAIRLGTGDGYTF	TGTGCCATCAGATTAGGAACAGGGGACGGCTACACCTTC
21	TRBV3-1	TRBD2	few	TRBJ2-1	CASSLQGAGGTPYSSYNEQFF	TGTGCCAGCAGCCTACAAGGAGCGGGGGGGACCCCCTATAGTTCCTACAATGAGCAGTTCTTC
15	TRBV7-3	.	.	TRBJ2-1	CASSLRPGAYNEQFF	TGTGCCAGCAGCTTAAGGCCGGGGGCGTACAATGAGCAGTTCTTC
21	TRBV28	TRBD2	few	TRBJ2-4	CASSHRTSGISILPAKNIQYF	TGTGCCAGCAGTCACCGGACTAGCGGGATCTCTATACTACCGGCCAAAAACATTCAGTACTTC
18	TRBV30	.	.	TRBJ1-5	CAWSKMGRSIVGNQPQHF	TGTGCCTGGTCGAAAATGGGACGGTCCATAGTCGGCAATCAGCCCCAGCATTTT
17	TRBV4-1	.	.	TRBJ2-2	CASSQEWATGNTGERFF	.
14	TRBV20-1	.	.	TRBJ2-5	CSARVSDSQETQYF	TGCAGTGCTAGAGTCTCGGACAGTCAAGAGACCCAGTACTTC
18	TRBV27	.	few	TRBJ2-6	CASSLSGTPVVGANVLTF	TGTGCCAGCAGTTTATCCGGGACACCGGTGGTTGGGGCCAACGTCCTGACTTTC
13	TRBV20-1	.	many	TRBJ2-7	CSAPPGRGYEQYF	TGCAGTGCCCCCCCGGGGCGGGGCTACGAGCAGTACTTC
14	TRBV20-1	.	few	TRBJ2-3	CSASLRRGTDTQYF	TGCAGTGCCTCACTAAGGCGGGGCACAGATACGCAGTATTTT
17	TRBV7-9	TRBD2	many	TRBJ2-7	CASSPQRGGQSSYEQYF	TGTGCCAGCAGCCCGCAGCGCGGGGGGCAGAGCTCCTACGAGCAGTACTTC
15	TRBV5-5	.	.	TRBJ1-2	CASSFARGNTYGYTF	TGTGCCAGCAGCTTTGCCAGGGGAAATACCTATGGCTACACCTTC
15	TRBV10-3	.	.	TRBJ1-2	CAISESLGLNYGYTF	TGTGCCATCAGTGAGTCGCTGGGGTTAAACTATGGCTACACCTTC
16	TRBV27	.	.	TRBJ2-7	CASRSGFGAVSYEQYF	TGTGCCAGCCGGTCGGGTTTCGGGGCCGTCTCCTACGAGCAGTACTTC
13	TRBV11-2	.	.	TRBJ2-7	CASSLVLPKEQYF	TGTGCCAGCAGCTTAGTACTCCCGAAAGAGCAGTACTTC
12	TRBV29-1	.	many	TRBJ1-1	CSVSLINTEAFF	TGCAGCGTTTCTCTGATAAACACTGAAGCTTTCTTT
12	TRBV20-1	.	many	TRBJ2-5	CSAGGFQETQYF	TGCAGTGCTGGGGGTTTCCAAGAGACCCAGTACTTC
14	TRBV15	.	.	TRBJ2-7	CATSRAAGAREQYF	TGTGCCACCAGCAGAGCGGCAGGGGCGAGAGAGCAGTACTTC
14	TRBV27	TRBD2	.	TRBJ2-4	CASSRGVTKNIQYF	TGTGCCAGCTCCCGGGGGGTTACCAAAAACATTCAGTACTTC
10	TRBV20-1	TRBD2	many	TRBJ2-6	CSAGLERLTF	TGCAGTGCTGGACTAGAAAGGCTGACTTTC
16	TRBV6-1	TRBD1	.	TRBJ2-7	CASSAWDRGGQNEQYF	TGTGCCAGCAGTGCCTGGGACAGGGGAGGACAAAACGAGCAGTACTTC
15	TRBV20-1	TRBD2	once	TRBJ2-5	CSAESPGLAFGTQYF	TGCAGTGCTGAATCCCCGGGACTAGCGTTTGGGACCCAGTACTTC
14	TRBV20-1	.	few	TRBJ2-7	CSARDLTTYYEQYF	TGCAGTGCTAGAGATTTAACTACCTATTACGAGCAGTACTTC
11	TRBV29-1	.	.	TRBJ2-5	CGVPWGETQYF	TGCGGCGTTCCCTGGGGGGAGACCCAGTACTTC
16	TRBV3-1	.	.	TRBJ2-1	CASSQDLSGSYNEQFF	TGTGCCAGCAGCCAAGATCTGAGCGGGTCCTACAATGAGCAGTTCTTC
15	TRBV2	TRBD2	few	TRBJ2-3	CASRIASGRTDTQYF	TGTGCCAGCAGGATAGCTAGCGGGAGAACAGATACGCAGTATTTT
14	TRBV2	.	.	TRBJ1-3	CASNPGRSGNTIYF	TGTGCCAGCAACCCCGGCCGCTCCGGAAACACCATATATTTT
16	TRBV28	TRBD1	.	TRBJ2-2	CASSPIGQGVTGELFF	TGTGCCAGCAGCCCTATCGGACAGGGGGTCACCGGGGAGCTGTTTTTT
19	TRBV12-3/TRBV12-4	TRBD2	few	TRBJ2-1	CASSLAGLAGIKGGGEQFF	TGTGCCAGCAGTTTAGCGGGACTAGCGGGGATTAAAGGGGGCGGTGAGCAGTTCTTC
15	TRBV4-2	TRBD1	many	TRBJ1-5	CASSQQGQGIQPQHF	TGTGCCAGCAGCCAACAGGGACAGGGAATTCAGCCCCAGCATTTT
15	TRBV12-3/TRBV12-4	.	.	TRBJ2-1	CASSRSQASYNEQFF	TGTGCCAGCAGCCGGTCACAGGCTTCCTACAATGAGCAGTTCTTC
16	TRBV6-1	.	.	TRBJ2-3	CASSEQGTQFTDTQYF	TGTGCCAGCAGTGAACAGGGTACCCAATTCACAGATACGCAGTATTTT
16	TRBV20-1	TRBD2	.	TRBJ2-7	CSALAPPTSGAHERYF	TGCAGTGCTCTCGCCCCCCCGACTAGCGGGGCCCACGAGCGGTACTTC
17	TRBV5-1	.	.	TRBJ2-1	CASSLVTGWGSYNEQFF	TGCGCCAGCAGCTTGGTGACGGGATGGGGTTCCTACAATGAGCAGTTCTTC
15	TRBV11-2	.	.	TRBJ2-7	CASSSPSTGEYEQYF	TGTGCCAGCAGCTCTCCCTCCACGGGAGAATACGAGCAGTACTTC
14	TRBV2	.	.	TRBJ2-3	CASNPGPSTGTQYF	TGTGCCAGCAATCCCGGGCCGAGCACAGGTACGCAGTATTTT
14	TRBV5-6	.	few	TRBJ1-2	CASSPVRGSSGYTF	TGTGCCAGCAGCCCCGTTAGAGGGAGCAGTGGCTACACCTTC
20	TRBV5-1	.	.	TRBJ2-6	CASSFLGQGRSLSGANVLTF	TGCGCCAGCAGCTTTTTGGGGCAGGGGAGGTCCTTATCTGGGGCCAACGTCCTGACTTTC
14	TRBV19	.	few	TRBJ2-2	CASSIATGTGELFF	TGTGCCAGTAGTATAGCCACAGGAACCGGGGAGCTGTTTTTT
15	TRBV20-1	TRBD2	.	TRBJ2-3	CSASPTAGETDTQYF	TGCAGTGCTAGCCCCACAGCGGGAGAAACAGATACGCAGTATTTT
15	TRBV4-1	.	few	TRBJ2-3	CASSPGGTHTDTQYF	TGCGCCAGCAGCCCGGGGGGCACCCACACAGATACGCAGTATTTT
17	TRBV9	TRBD2	.	TRBJ2-1	CAGSGRSGRPSYDEQFF	TGTGCCGGCAGCGGACGTAGCGGGAGGCCTAGCTACGATGAGCAGTTCTTC
13	TRBV3-1	.	.	TRBJ2-1	CASSQEPGGEQFF	TGTGCCAGCAGCCAAGAACCCGGGGGTGAGCAGTTCTTC
14	TRBV27	TRBD1	.	TRBJ1-1	CASRDRGVNTEAFF	TGTGCCAGCAGAGACAGGGGGGTCAACACTGAAGCTTTCTTT
17	TRBV5-1	TRBD2	.	TRBJ2-3	CASSFARWEGRTDTQYF	TGCGCCAGCAGCTTTGCACGGTGGGAGGGACGCACAGATACGCAGTATTTT
15	TRBV2	TRBD2	few	TRBJ2-3	CASSSERGGGNTQYF	TGTGCCAGCAGTTCGGAGCGGGGGGGTGGAAATACGCAGTATTTT
12	TRBV6-4	.	.	TRBJ2-1	CASSDSGAGRFF	TGTGCCAGCAGTGACTCCGGGGCGGGGCGGTTCTTC